These 13 T cell receptor beta chains came from one sample sequenced in a study of blood T cell repertoires in COVID-19. This table comes from immunoSEQ multiplex PCR, and its TCRdb copy is limited to in-frame clones, with some not included. The sample carries 250,000 to 350,000 clones, roughly 90% recorded once. The sample consisted of peripheral blood. These receptors were taken from a young woman with COVID-19, enrolled during active disease.

The chain combines TRBV3-1 (or the pseudogene TRBV3-2) with TRBJ2-1; D unresolved. V dropped 0 bases and J dropped 8 bases, with 17 bases sitting between them. Per the germline V gene, CDR1 is LGHDT and CDR2 is YNNKEL (reference sequence). The CDR3 has 16 residues. CDR3 amino acids: CASSQDPGSIMDEQFF. The CDR3, as DNA: TGTGCCAGCAGCCAAGATCCCGGGTCTATTATGGATGAGCAGTTCTTC.

The chain uses TRBV15 and TRBJ2-1; 10 bases fit TRBD2. Germline V lookup: CDR1 LNHNV, CDR2 YYDKDF (reference sequence). CDR3 length equals 17 residues. V was pared by 3 bases and J by 9 bases, with 14 bases of the junction left unmatched. The CDR3 region has the DNA TGTGCCACCAGCAGCCCCACGATTAGCGGGAGGCTGGGTGAGCAGTTCTTC. Translation: CATSSPTISGRLGEQFF.

The chain combines TRBV4-1 with TRBJ2-1; 9 bases map to TRBD2. This CDR3 has 18 amino acids. J gave up 9 bases and V 4 bases, and 19 bases lay outside the gene matches. Germline V gene data show CDR1 as MGHRA and CDR2 as YSYEKL. The CDR3 DNA reads as TGCGCCAGCAGCCCTTCCTTCGCGGGAGGGGGGTATTTAGGTGAGCAGTTCTTC. Its protein is CASSPSFAGGGYLGEQFF.

The genes are TRBV7-9 and TRBJ2-3; 10 positions match TRBD2. The CDR3 contains 16 residues. Germline V lookup: CDR1 SEHNR, CDR2 FQNEAQ (reference sequence). V was clipped by 4 bases and J by 6 bases; unmatched bases: 10. CDR3 nucleotide sequence: TGTGCCAGCAGCTGGCCCTCTAGCGGGAGTGCTGATACGCAGTATTTT. This gives the protein CASSWPSSGSADTQYF.

This chain uses TRBV6-2 or TRBV6-3 with TRBJ2-1; tentatively, D is TRBD2 (7 bases). Trimming took off 6 bases at V and 10 bases at J, with 25 bases between the two ends. Germline CDR1 MNHEY, CDR2 SVGEGT. The CDR3 length is 16 residues. DNA of the CDR3: TGTGCCAGCAGCCTCGGGGGGCGGAAATGGACCCGGGAGCAGTTCTTC. This codes for CASSLGGRKWTREQFF.

The chain employs TRBV7-9 and TRBJ2-7; 7 bases align to TRBD1. V was clipped by 5 bases and J by 3 bases; unmatched bases: 13. The CDR3 loop spans 16 amino acids. Germline CDR1 reads SEHNR; CDR2 reads FQNEAQ (reference sequence). CDR3 loop: CASSRTTGATNYEQYF. The CDR3 DNA reads TGTGCCAGCAGCCGTACAACAGGGGCCACCAACTACGAGCAGTACTTC.

V usage is TRBV2 and J usage is TRBJ2-1, with a tentative D call TRBD2 (5 bases). CDR1 is SNHLY, CDR2 FYNNEI, per germline. This CDR3 comprises 17 residues. Trimming removed 3 bases at V and 4 bases at J, with 19 bases between. The CDR3 DNA reads as TGTGCCAGCAGTGAGGGGATAGGCGGGCGTGGATACAATGAGCAGTTCTTC. Amino acid sequence: CASSEGIGGRGYNEQFF.

The gene calls are TRBV27 and TRBJ2-1; no reliable D call. This CDR3 is 14 amino acids long. The V end lost 4 bases, the J end lost 4 bases, and 11 bases lay between the germline ends. Germline V gene data show CDR1 as MNHEY and CDR2 as SMNVEV (reference sequence). CDR3: CASSSLPRYNEQFF. The CDR3, as DNA: TGTGCCAGCAGTTCCCTCCCTAGGTACAATGAGCAGTTCTTC.

This chain joins TRBV24-1 and TRBJ2-3; TRBD2 matches 12 bases. The CDR3 covers 13 residues. Germline assignment: CDR1 KGHDR and CDR2 SFDVKD. The J segment lost 5 bases and the V segment lost 9 bases, leaving 2 bases of the junction unmatched. CDR3 region: CATSGLAGDTQYF. The CDR3 DNA reads as TGTGCCACCTCGGGACTAGCGGGAGATACGCAGTATTTT.

As DNA, the CDR3 is TGTGCCACCAGCCCGGACAGACAAGAGACCCAGTACTTC. Its translation: CATSPDRQETQYF. V usage is TRBV15 and J usage is TRBJ2-5; D is perhaps TRBD1 (6 bases). V was trimmed by 5 bases and J by 2 bases, leaving 9 bases between them. Per the germline V gene, CDR1 is LNHNV and CDR2 is YYDKDF (reference sequence). The CDR3 is 13 residues long.

This clone came up once. This chain connects TRBV28 to TRBJ2-3; a possible D gene is TRBD1 (6 bases). This CDR3 comprises 14 residues. The germline CDR1 and CDR2 sequences are MDHEN and SYDVKM. The V end lost 5 bases, the J end lost 2 bases, and 11 bases lay between the germline ends. In DNA form, the CDR3 reads TGTGCCAGCAGTCGAGGGGGATCCACAGATACGCAGTATTTT. This codes for CASSRGGSTDTQYF.

This sequence joins TRBV18 and TRBJ2-1; weak D call: TRBD1 (6 bases). V dropped 0 bases and J dropped 2 bases, with 8 bases sitting between them. Germline CDR1 reads KGHSH; CDR2 reads LQKENI. This CDR3 comprises 15 residues. CDR3 bases: TGTGCCAGCTCACCACCCCAGGGGACCTACAATGAGCAGTTCTTC. Its protein product is CASSPPQGTYNEQFF.

This clone has only one observation. J is TRBJ2-7 and V is TRBV29-1, with D possibly being TRBD1 (7 bases). Germline CDR1 SQVTM, CDR2 ANQGSEA. V dropped 5 bases and J dropped 2 bases, with 13 bases sitting between them. The CDR3 has 13 residues. The CDR3 DNA is TGCAGCGTTTCAGGGGGGATAACCTACGAGCAGTACTTC. This encodes CSVSGGITYEQYF.